This T cell receptor beta chain was sequenced in a study of CD8 T cells in Susac syndrome. Study-level points and caveats: By the study's own acknowledgment, its TCR sequencing and HLA analysis included relatively few individuals.

This clonotype was detected only once. Its antigen is not known. CDR1 and CDR2 (germline): KGHSH, LQKENI. This CDR3 is built from 12 residues. The V end lost 2 bases, the J end lost 9 bases, and 10 bases lay between the germline ends. Random hexamers were used to reverse transcribe roughly 0.45 to 1 ug of RNA. Using its own MiXCR run on the immunoSEQ multiplex PCR reads, TCRdb lists one record per CDR3 protein. This sample has roughly 130,000 distinct CDR3 sequences; 90% to 95% occur once, and the top ten carry more than 0.095%. This chain uses TRBV18 with TRBJ1-1, with no clear D. This receptor was identified in a human donor in good health. The sample taken for sequencing was CD4+ T cells from PBMCs. The CDR3 DNA is TGTGCCAGCTCACCATCGGAAGCGCAAGCTTTCTTT. Protein product: CASSPSEAQAFF. The full variable domain, in which reference TRBV18 and TRBJ1-1 provide the parts outside the CDR3, is NAGVMQNPRHLVRRRGQEARLRCSPMKGHSHVYWYRQLPEEGLKFMVYLQKENIIDESGMPKERFSAEFPKEGPSILRIQQVVRGDSAAYFCASSPSEAQAFFGQGTRLTVV.